Listed below are T cell receptor beta chains from one sample, sequenced in a study of T cell changes during pregnancy in multiple sclerosis. Assay used: immunoSEQ multiplex PCR; TCRdb lists only in-frame clones, some missing. Of approximately 100,000 clones in the sample, roughly nine tenths were seen once. The input for sequencing was peripheral blood, taken in the second trimester of pregnancy. The receptors shown here come from a female donor with multiple sclerosis, enrolled in a pregnancy study. CDR3s include the opening cysteine and the closing phenylalanine or tryptophan. Each record gives: CDR3 DNA, CDR3 protein, V gene, D gene, CDR3 length, J gene, clone size. D genes are given only for firm matches. Part of the rows lack a size; the others show once, few, many or a class for expanded clones.

TGTGCCAGCAGCGAACAGGGGGCGCGCTATGGCTACACCTTC	CASSEQGARYGYTF	TRBV7-6	TRBD1	14	TRBJ1-2	.
TGTGCCAGCTCACCGAACAGGGTAGACTATGGCTACACCTTC	CASSPNRVDYGYTF	TRBV18	.	14	TRBJ1-2	.
TGTGCCAGTAGTCCCCGGACCGGCAAGGGGTATGGCTACACCTTC	CASSPRTGKGYGYTF	TRBV19	.	15	TRBJ1-2	.
TGTGCCAGCAGCTTAGAAGGCGGGACCTCCTACGAGCAGTACTTC	CASSLEGGTSYEQYF	TRBV11-1	.	15	TRBJ2-7	.
TGTGCCAGCAGCGGCCAGGGTATGGGCTACACCTTC	CASSGQGMGYTF	TRBV5-8	.	12	TRBJ1-2	.
TGTGCCAGCAGTGAAGCGCGGGTAGCTGGGGAGACCCAGTACTTC	CASSEARVAGETQYF	TRBV6-1	.	15	TRBJ2-5	.
TGTGCCAGCAGCGTCGGGACAGGGGAAGCTTTCTTT	CASSVGTGEAFF	TRBV11-2	TRBD1	12	TRBJ1-1	.
TGTGCCAGCAGCCCGAGGACGGGATACAACTATGGCTACACCTTC	CASSPRTGYNYGYTF	TRBV9	.	15	TRBJ1-2	.
TGTGCCAGCAGCGGCGGCGGGGTCCAAGAGACCCAGTACTTC	CASSGGGVQETQYF	TRBV9	.	14	TRBJ2-5	once
TGTGCCAGCGGGGACAGCCTTGTAGGTGGCTACACCTTC	CASGDSLVGGYTF	TRBV14	TRBD1	13	TRBJ1-2	.
TGTGCCAGCAGCCGCAACTTACAGGTGAACACTGAAGCTTTCTTT	CASSRNLQVNTEAFF	TRBV11-2	.	15	TRBJ1-1	.
TGTGCCAGCAGCCCGGGACTAAGCGGGAGGGCCGAGACCCAGTACTTC	CASSPGLSGRAETQYF	TRBV13	TRBD2	16	TRBJ2-5	.
TGTGCCAGCAGTCTCACAGGGGTCGGAAACATTCAGTACTTC	CASSLTGVGNIQYF	TRBV27	TRBD1	14	TRBJ2-4	.
TGTGCCAGTAGGGGGGGACTAGCCCAGGAGACCCAGTACTTC	CASRGGLAQETQYF	TRBV19	TRBD2	14	TRBJ2-5	.
TGCGCCAGCAGCCAATCCCCAGGGGATTTAGGGTCACCCCTCCACTTT	CASSQSPGDLGSPLHF	TRBV4-1	.	16	TRBJ1-6	once
TGTGCCAGCTCCTCACAGGGGACGTCCGGAGGCTACACCTTC	CASSSQGTSGGYTF	TRBV18	TRBD1	14	TRBJ1-2	.
TGTGCCATCAGGGGACTAGCGGACAATGAGCAGTTCTTC	CAIRGLADNEQFF	TRBV10-3	TRBD2	13	TRBJ2-1	.
TGTGCCAGCTCGCCTAGCGGGAGTAGTGAGACCCAGTACTTC	CASSPSGSSETQYF	TRBV18	TRBD2	14	TRBJ2-5	.
TGCGCCAGCAGCCCCGGACTAGCGGGGGTCCACGAGCAGTACTTC	CASSPGLAGVHEQYF	TRBV4-1	TRBD2	15	TRBJ2-7	.
TGTGCCAGCAGTGTGACAGGTGCATTCTATGGCTACACCTTC	CASSVTGAFYGYTF	TRBV28	.	14	TRBJ1-2	.
TGTGCCAGCAGTGACTCGGCTAGCGGATCTAGCACAGATACGCAGTATTTT	CASSDSASGSSTDTQYF	TRBV6-4	TRBD2	17	TRBJ2-3	.
TGTGCCAGCAGCTTGACCGGGTCTTCTAACTATGGCTACACCTTC	CASSLTGSSNYGYTF	TRBV5-4	.	15	TRBJ1-2	.
TGTGCCAGTAGTCTTGACAGGGGGCAAGCTTTCTTT	CASSLDRGQAFF	TRBV19	TRBD1	12	TRBJ1-1	.
TGCAGCGTGGGGACAGTGAACACTGAAGCTTTCTTT	CSVGTVNTEAFF	TRBV29-1	TRBD1	12	TRBJ1-1	.
TGTGCCAGCAGTTGGACAGGGATCAGCCACGAGCAGTACTTC	CASSWTGISHEQYF	TRBV27	TRBD1	14	TRBJ2-7	.
TGTGCCAGCAGTTTTAGCGGGGTTCGATACGAGCAGTACTTC	CASSFSGVRYEQYF	TRBV27	TRBD2	14	TRBJ2-7	.
TGTGCCAGCAGCTTGGGCCCCGGGACAGCGAACACCGGGGAGCTGTTTTTT	CASSLGPGTANTGELFF	TRBV5-4	TRBD1	17	TRBJ2-2	.
TGTGCCAGTAGTATAGGAGTGGGGCCGGGAGATACGCAGTATTTT	CASSIGVGPGDTQYF	TRBV19	.	15	TRBJ2-3	.
TGTGCCAGCAACCTATTCCGGACAGCGAACACTGAAGCTTTCTTT	CASNLFRTANTEAFF	TRBV6-1	.	15	TRBJ1-1	once
TGCGCCAGCAGCTTGACTAGCGGGTTGTCAGATACGCAGTATTTT	CASSLTSGLSDTQYF	TRBV5-1	TRBD2	15	TRBJ2-3	.
TGTGCCAGCAGGTACAGGGGGACCACTGAAGCTTTCTTT	CASRYRGTTEAFF	TRBV27	TRBD1	13	TRBJ1-1	few
TGTGCCAGCGACGACACCCCCAATCAGCCCCAGCATTTT	CASDDTPNQPQHF	TRBV2	.	13	TRBJ1-5	.
TGTGCTAGTGGTTTGGTGGAGTTCGGACAGGTCCCACTCAGGCCCAATCAGCCCCAGCATTTT	CASGLVEFGQVPLRPNQPQHF	TRBV12-5	TRBD1	21	TRBJ1-5	few
TGTGCCAGCAGCGAGGGACTAGCGGCAGCCGAGCAGTACTTC	CASSEGLAAAEQYF	TRBV7-6	TRBD2	14	TRBJ2-7	.
TGTGCCAGCAGCTCCCCACTCCGGGACAGGGGAGGACCTGGAAACACCATATATTTT	CASSSPLRDRGGPGNTIYF	TRBV11-2	TRBD1	19	TRBJ1-3	.
TGCGCCAGCAGCTCTGCAGGGGGCACACCAGACGAGCAGTACTTC	CASSSAGGTPDEQYF	TRBV5-1	TRBD1	15	TRBJ2-7	.
TGTGCCAGCAGCCGTAGGACAGGGGGCGGAACTGAAGCTTTCTTT	CASSRRTGGGTEAFF	TRBV27	TRBD1	15	TRBJ1-1	.
TGTGCCTGGAGACGGAGGTATAGCAATCAGCCCCAGCATTTT	CAWRRRYSNQPQHF	TRBV30	.	14	TRBJ1-5	few
TGTGCCAGCAGTGTCCGGGGACTAGCGGGAGGCGAGCAGTACTTC	CASSVRGLAGGEQYF	TRBV6-5	TRBD2	15	TRBJ2-7	.
TGTGCCAGCAGCTTTGCGGGGGGGCCCAGCACAGATACGCAGTATTTT	CASSFAGGPSTDTQYF	TRBV11-2	TRBD2	16	TRBJ2-3	.
TGTGCCAGCAGCCTCTGGGGGGGACAGGGAAGTAATCAGCCCCAGCATTTT	CASSLWGGQGSNQPQHF	TRBV27	TRBD1	17	TRBJ1-5	.
TGTGCCAGCAGTTTCTTAGCGGGTACGGACATTCAGTACTTC	CASSFLAGTDIQYF	TRBV6-6	TRBD2	14	TRBJ2-4	.
TGCGCCAGCAGCTTGGCGCGGTTTCCTAATGAAAAACTGTTTTTT	CASSLARFPNEKLFF	TRBV5-1	.	15	TRBJ1-4	.
TGTGCCAGCAGCCAATATAACCGGTACGAGCAGTACTTC	CASSQYNRYEQYF	TRBV4-2	.	13	TRBJ2-7	once
TGTGCCAGCAGCTTAGGCGTCTCAGGGGTAGAGACCCAGTACTTC	CASSLGVSGVETQYF	TRBV11-2	.	15	TRBJ2-5	.
TGTGCCAGTAGTATCCTGACCGGGACAGGGATCTCTGAAGCTTTCTTT	CASSILTGTGISEAFF	TRBV19	TRBD1	16	TRBJ1-1	.
TGTGCCAGCAGCGAAACGGGACTAGCGGGGGGGCAGGAGACCCAGTACTTC	CASSETGLAGGQETQYF	TRBV9	TRBD2	17	TRBJ2-5	.
TGTGCCAGCAGTGGGGAGGGGGGGCTTGAGCAGTTCTTC	CASSGEGGLEQFF	TRBV6-5	.	13	TRBJ2-1	.
TGTGCCAGCAGCGTCGACAGGGGGGAGACCCAGTACTTC	CASSVDRGETQYF	TRBV7-2	TRBD1	13	TRBJ2-5	.
TGTGCCAGCAGCTCTAAAGCCTCACAGTATACCGGGGAGCTGTTTTTT	CASSSKASQYTGELFF	TRBV25-1	.	16	TRBJ2-2	.
TGTGCCAGCAGCCAAGGCGGGGAGCAGCGAGATACGCAGTATTTT	CASSQGGEQRDTQYF	TRBV4-2	.	15	TRBJ2-3	.
TGCGCCAGCAGCTTTGAGCGCGGGGGATTGAACACTGAAGCTTTCTTT	CASSFERGGLNTEAFF	TRBV5-1	.	16	TRBJ1-1	few
TGCGCCAGCAGCTTAACACAGGGGGCCTATGGAAACACCATATATTTT	CASSLTQGAYGNTIYF	TRBV5-1	TRBD1	16	TRBJ1-3	.
TGTGCCACCAGCAGAGGGGGACTGCGAGGTGAAGCTTTCTTT	CATSRGGLRGEAFF	TRBV15	.	14	TRBJ1-1	.
TGTGCCAGTAGTACGACAGGGGGCTCTGGAAACACCATATATTTT	CASSTTGGSGNTIYF	TRBV19	TRBD1	15	TRBJ1-3	.
TGTGCCAGCAGTCCGGGTGGGGGGGGACAGGGTGTATACGAGCAGTACTTC	CASSPGGGGQGVYEQYF	TRBV28	TRBD1	17	TRBJ2-7	once
TGCGCCAGCAGCTTGGCGAGTCAGGGAAACACCGGGGAGCTGTTTTTT	CASSLASQGNTGELFF	TRBV5-1	.	16	TRBJ2-2	.
TGTGCCAGCAGACCCTCGACACTCCGCGAGCAGTACTTC	CASRPSTLREQYF	TRBV6-1	.	13	TRBJ2-7	.
TGTGGTAACGATCGGGGGGGAGGCAATCAGCCCCAGCATTTT	CGNDRGGGNQPQHF	TRBV19	.	14	TRBJ1-5	.
TGCGCCAGCAGCTTGACAGGGGGCGGGAAGGAGACCCAGTACTTC	CASSLTGGGKETQYF	TRBV5-1	TRBD1	15	TRBJ2-5	.